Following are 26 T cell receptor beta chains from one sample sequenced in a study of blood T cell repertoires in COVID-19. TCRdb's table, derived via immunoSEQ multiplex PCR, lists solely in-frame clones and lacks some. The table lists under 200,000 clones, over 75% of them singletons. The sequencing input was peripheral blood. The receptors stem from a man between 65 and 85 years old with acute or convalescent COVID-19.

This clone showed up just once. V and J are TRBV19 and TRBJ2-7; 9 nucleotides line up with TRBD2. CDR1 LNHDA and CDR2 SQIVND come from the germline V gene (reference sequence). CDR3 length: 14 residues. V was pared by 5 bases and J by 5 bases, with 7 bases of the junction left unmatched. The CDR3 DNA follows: TGTGCCAGTAGTCCCGGGACTAGCTGGCACGAGCAGTACTTC. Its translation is CASSPGTSWHEQYF.

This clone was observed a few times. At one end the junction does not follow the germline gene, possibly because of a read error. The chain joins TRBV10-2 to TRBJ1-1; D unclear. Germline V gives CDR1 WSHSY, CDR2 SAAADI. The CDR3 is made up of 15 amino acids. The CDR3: CASRESAAGNTEAFF. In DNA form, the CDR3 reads TGCGCCAGCAGGGAGTCGGCGGCGGGGAACACTGAAGCTTTCTTT.

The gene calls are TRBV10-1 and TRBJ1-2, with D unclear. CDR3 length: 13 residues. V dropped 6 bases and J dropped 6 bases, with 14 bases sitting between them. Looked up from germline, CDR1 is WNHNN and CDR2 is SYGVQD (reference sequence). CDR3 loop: CASSDRESHGYTF. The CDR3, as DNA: TGCGCCAGCAGCGACCGGGAGAGTCATGGCTACACCTTC.

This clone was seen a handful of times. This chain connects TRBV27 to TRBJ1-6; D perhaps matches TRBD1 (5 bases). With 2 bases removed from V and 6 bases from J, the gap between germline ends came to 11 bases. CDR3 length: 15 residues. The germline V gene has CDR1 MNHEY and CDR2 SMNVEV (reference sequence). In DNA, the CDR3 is TGTGCCAGCAGTTTAGGGGGGTCGATTAATTCACCCCTCCACTTT. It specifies CASSLGGSINSPLHF.

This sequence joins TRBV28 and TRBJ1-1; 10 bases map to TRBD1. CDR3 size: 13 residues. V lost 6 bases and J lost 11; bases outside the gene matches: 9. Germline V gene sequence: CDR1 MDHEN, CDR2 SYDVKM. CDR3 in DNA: TGTGCCAGCAGGGCTGGGGACAGGGGCTATGCTTTCTTT. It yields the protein CASRAGDRGYAFF.

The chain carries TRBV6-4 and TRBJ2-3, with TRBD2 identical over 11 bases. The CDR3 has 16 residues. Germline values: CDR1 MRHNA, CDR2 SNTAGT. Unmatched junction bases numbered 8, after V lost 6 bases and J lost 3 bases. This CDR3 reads CASSPLAGVGTDTQYF. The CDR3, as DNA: TGTGCCAGCAGCCCACTAGCGGGGGTCGGTACAGATACGCAGTATTTT.

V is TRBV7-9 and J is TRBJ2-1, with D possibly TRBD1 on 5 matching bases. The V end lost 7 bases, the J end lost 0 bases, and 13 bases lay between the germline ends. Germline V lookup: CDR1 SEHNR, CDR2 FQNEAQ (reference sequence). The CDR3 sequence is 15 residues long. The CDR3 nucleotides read TGTGCCAGCACCCTCGGCGACAGCTCCTACAATGAGCAGTTCTTC. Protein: CASTLGDSSYNEQFF.

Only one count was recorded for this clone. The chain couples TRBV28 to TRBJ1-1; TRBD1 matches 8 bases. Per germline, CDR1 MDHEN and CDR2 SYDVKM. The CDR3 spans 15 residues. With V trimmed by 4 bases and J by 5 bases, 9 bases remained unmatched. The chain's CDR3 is CASSSPGQVGTEAFF. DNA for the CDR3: TGTGCCAGCAGTTCCCCGGGACAGGTAGGGACTGAAGCTTTCTTT.

The CDR3 loop reads CASSAGRGQETQYF. For the CDR3, the DNA is TGTGCCAGCAGCGCCGGGCGGGGACAAGAGACCCAGTACTTC. The rearrangement links TRBV11-1 to TRBJ2-5; a possible D gene is TRBD2 (6 bases). Germline V lookup: CDR1 SGHAT, CDR2 FQDESV (reference sequence). The CDR3 extends over 14 amino acids. Trimming removed 5 bases from V and 2 bases from J, with 12 bases in between.

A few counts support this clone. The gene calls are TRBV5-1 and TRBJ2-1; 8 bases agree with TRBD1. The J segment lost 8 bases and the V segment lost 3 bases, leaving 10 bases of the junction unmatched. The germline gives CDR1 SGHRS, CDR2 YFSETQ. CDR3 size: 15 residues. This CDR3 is CASSSTGVSGDEQFF. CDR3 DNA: TGCGCCAGCAGCTCGACAGGGGTCTCGGGTGATGAGCAGTTCTTC.

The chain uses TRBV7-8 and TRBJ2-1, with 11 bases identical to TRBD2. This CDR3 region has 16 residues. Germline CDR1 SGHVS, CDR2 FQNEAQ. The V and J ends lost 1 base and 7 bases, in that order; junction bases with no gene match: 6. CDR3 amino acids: CASSLVATSGMNEQFF. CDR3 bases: TGTGCCAGCAGCTTAGTGGCGACTAGCGGGATGAATGAGCAGTTCTTC.

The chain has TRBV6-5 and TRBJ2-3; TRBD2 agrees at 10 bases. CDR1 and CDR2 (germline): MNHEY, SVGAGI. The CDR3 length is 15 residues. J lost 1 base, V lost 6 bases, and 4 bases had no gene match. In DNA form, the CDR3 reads TGTGCCAGCAGCGAGACTAGCGGGCGCACAGATACGCAGTATTTT. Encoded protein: CASSETSGRTDTQYF.

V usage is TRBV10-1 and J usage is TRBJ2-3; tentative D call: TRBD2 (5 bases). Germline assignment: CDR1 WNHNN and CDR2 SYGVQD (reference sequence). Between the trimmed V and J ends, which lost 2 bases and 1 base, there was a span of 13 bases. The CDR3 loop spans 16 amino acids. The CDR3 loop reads CASSEIDSAGTDTQYF. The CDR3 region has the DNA TGCGCCAGCAGTGAGATCGACTCAGCGGGCACAGATACGCAGTATTTT.

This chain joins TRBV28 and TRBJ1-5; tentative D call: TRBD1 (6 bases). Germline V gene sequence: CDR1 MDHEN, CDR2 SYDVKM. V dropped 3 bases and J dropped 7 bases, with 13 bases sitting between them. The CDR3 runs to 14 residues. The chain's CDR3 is CASSLKGVGQPQHF. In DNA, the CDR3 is TGTGCCAGCAGTTTGAAGGGGGTTGGACAGCCCCAGCATTTT.

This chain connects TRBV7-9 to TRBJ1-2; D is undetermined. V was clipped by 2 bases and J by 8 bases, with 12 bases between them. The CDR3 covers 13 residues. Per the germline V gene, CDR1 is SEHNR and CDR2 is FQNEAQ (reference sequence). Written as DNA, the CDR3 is TGTGCCAGCAGCTTACTGGGAGCGAGGGGCTACACCTTC. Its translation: CASSLLGARGYTF.

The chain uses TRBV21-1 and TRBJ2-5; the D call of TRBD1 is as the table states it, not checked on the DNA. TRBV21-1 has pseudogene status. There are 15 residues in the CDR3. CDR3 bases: TGTGCCAGCAGCCCTCAGGACAGGGGACGCCAGACCCAGTACTTC. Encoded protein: CASSPQDRGRQTQYF.

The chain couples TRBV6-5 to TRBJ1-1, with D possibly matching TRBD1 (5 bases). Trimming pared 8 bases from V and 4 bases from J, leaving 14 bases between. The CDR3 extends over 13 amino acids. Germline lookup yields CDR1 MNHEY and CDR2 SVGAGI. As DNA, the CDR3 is TGTGCCAGCGGGGGGTTGGGGATCACTGAAGCTTTCTTT. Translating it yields CASGGLGITEAFF.

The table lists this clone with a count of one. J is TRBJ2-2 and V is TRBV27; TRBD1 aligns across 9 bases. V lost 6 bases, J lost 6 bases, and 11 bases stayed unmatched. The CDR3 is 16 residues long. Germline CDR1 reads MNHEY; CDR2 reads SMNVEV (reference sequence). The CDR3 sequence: CASRGQGSGLAGELFF. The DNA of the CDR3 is TGTGCCAGCAGGGGACAGGGAAGTGGCTTAGCCGGGGAGCTGTTTTTT.

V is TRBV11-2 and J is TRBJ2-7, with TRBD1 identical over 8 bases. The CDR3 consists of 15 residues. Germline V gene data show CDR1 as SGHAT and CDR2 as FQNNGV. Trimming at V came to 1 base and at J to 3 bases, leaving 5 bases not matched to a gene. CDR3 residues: CASSLAGQGIYEQYF. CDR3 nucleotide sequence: TGTGCCAGCAGCTTAGCAGGACAGGGTATCTACGAGCAGTACTTC.

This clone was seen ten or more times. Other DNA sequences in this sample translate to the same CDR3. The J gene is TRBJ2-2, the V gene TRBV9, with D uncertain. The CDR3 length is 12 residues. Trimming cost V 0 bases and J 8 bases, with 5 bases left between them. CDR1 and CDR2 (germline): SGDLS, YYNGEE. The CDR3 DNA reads TGTGCCAGCAGCGTAGCCCCGGGGGAGCTGTTTTTT. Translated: CASSVAPGELFF.

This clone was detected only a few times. The CDR3 nucleotides are TGTGCCAGCAGTCCCCCGGGTGCGACAGTTTACTACGAGCAGTACTTC. Its protein is CASSPPGATVYYEQYF. The gene calls are TRBV28 and TRBJ2-7; D may be TRBD1 (5 bases). Per the germline V gene, CDR1 is MDHEN and CDR2 is SYDVKM. Trimming removed 5 bases at V and 3 bases at J, with 20 bases between. The length of the CDR3 is 16 residues.

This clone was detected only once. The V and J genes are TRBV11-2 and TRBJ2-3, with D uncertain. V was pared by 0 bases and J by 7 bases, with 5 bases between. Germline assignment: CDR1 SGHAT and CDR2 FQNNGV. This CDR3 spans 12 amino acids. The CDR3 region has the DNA TGTGCCAGCAGCTTAGATCTTTATACGCAGTATTTT. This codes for CASSLDLYTQYF.

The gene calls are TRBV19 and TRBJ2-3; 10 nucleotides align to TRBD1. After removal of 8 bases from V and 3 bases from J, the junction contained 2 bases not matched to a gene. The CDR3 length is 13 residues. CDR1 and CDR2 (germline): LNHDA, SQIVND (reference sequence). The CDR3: CASLGQGTDTQYF. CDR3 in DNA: TGTGCCAGTTTGGGACAGGGGACAGATACGCAGTATTTT.

The CDR3 coding sequence is TGCGCCAGCAAGGGGGGGACGGGTTATTCACCCCTCCACTTT. It translates to CASKGGTGYSPLHF. The chain joins TRBV10-1 to TRBJ1-6; D perhaps matches TRBD1 (6 bases). This CDR3 is 14 amino acids long. V dropped 7 bases and J dropped 8 bases, with 15 bases sitting between them. The V gene's germline CDR1 is WNHNN and CDR2 SYGVQD (reference sequence).

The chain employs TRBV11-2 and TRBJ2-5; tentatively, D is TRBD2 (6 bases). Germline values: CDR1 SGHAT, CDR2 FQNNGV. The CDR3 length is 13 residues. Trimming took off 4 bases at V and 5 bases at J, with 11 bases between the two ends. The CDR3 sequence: CASSSEGLETQYF. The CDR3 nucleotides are TGTGCCAGCAGCTCGGAGGGCCTGGAGACCCAGTACTTC.

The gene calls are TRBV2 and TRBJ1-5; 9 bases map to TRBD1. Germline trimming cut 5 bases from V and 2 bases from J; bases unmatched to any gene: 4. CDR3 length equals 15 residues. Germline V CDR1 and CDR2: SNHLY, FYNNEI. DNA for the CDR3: TGTGCCAGCAGTCCGACAGGGGGTGGCAATCAGCCCCAGCATTTT. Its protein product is CASSPTGGGNQPQHF.